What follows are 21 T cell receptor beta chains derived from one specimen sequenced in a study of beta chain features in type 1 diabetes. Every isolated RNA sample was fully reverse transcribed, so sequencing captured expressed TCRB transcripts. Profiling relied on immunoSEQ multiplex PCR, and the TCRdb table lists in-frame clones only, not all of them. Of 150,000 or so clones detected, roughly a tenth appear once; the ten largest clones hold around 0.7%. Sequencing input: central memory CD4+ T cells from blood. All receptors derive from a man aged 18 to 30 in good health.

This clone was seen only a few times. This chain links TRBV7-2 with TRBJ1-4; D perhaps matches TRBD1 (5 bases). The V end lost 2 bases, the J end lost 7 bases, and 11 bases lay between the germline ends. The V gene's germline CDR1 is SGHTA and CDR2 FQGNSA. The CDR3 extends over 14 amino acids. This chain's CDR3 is CASSLRPQGEKLFF. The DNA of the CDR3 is TGTGCCAGCAGCTTAAGGCCGCAGGGTGAAAAACTGTTTTTT.

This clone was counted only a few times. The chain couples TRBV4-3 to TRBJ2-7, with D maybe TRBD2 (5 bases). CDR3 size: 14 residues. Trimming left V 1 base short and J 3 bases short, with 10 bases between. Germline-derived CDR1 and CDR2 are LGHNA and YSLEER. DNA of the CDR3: TGCGCCAGCAGCCAAGGGTACCGGGACTACGAGCAGTACTTC. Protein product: CASSQGYRDYEQYF.

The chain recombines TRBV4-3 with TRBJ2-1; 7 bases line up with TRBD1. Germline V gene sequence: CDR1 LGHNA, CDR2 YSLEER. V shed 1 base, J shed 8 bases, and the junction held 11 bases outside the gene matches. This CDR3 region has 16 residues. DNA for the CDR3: TGCGCCAGCAGCCAAGCGACAGGGCACCCAGGTTATGAGCAGTTCTTC. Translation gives CASSQATGHPGYEQFF.

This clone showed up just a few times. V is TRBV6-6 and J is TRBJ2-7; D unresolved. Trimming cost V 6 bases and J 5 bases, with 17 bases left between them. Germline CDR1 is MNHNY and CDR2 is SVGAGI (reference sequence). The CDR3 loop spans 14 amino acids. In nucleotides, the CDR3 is TGTGCCAGCAGCGACCGATGGCAGAGCGACGAGCAGTACTTC. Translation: CASSDRWQSDEQYF.

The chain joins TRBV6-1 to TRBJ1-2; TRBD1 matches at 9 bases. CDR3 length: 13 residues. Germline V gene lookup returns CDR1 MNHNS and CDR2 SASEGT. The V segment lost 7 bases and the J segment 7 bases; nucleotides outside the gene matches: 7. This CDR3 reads CASTLDRGGGYTF. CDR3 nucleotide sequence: TGTGCCAGCACCCTGGACAGGGGAGGTGGCTACACCTTC.

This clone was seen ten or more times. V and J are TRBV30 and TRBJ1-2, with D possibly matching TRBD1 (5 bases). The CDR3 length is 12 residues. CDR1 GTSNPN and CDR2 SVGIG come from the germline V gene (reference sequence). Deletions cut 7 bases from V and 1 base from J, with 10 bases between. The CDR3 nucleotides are TGTGCCTTAGCACAGGTTAACTATGGCTACACCTTC. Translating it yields CALAQVNYGYTF.

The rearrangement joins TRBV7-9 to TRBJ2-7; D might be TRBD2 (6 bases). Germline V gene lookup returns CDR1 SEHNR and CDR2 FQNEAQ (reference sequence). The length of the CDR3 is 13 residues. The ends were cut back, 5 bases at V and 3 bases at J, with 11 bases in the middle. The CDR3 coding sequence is TGTGCCAGCAGCACGGGGGTCGGCTACGAGCAGTACTTC. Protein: CASSTGVGYEQYF.

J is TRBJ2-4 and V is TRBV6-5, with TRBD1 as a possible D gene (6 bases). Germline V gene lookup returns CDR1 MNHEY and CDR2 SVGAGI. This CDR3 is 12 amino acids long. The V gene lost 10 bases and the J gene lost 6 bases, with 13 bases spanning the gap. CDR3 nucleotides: TGTGCCACAAGACAACAGGGAAACATTCAGTACTTC. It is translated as CATRQQGNIQYF.

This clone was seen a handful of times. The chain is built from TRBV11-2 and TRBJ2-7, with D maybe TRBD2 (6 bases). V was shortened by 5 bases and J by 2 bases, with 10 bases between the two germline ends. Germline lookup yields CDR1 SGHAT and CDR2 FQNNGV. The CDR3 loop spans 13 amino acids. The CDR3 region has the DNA TGTGCCAGCAGCACCGGACTAACCTACGAGCAGTACTTC. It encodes CASSTGLTYEQYF.

CDR3 sequence: CASSSRTGDHTEAFF. DNA for the CDR3: TGTGCCAGCAGCTCCCGGACAGGGGACCACACTGAAGCTTTCTTT. The chain is built from TRBV5-4 and TRBJ1-1; 9 positions match TRBD1. The CDR3 sequence is 15 residues long. V trimming: 3 bases; J trimming: 3 bases; junction bases outside the gene matches: 6. Germline CDR1 reads SGHNT; CDR2 reads YYREEE (reference sequence).

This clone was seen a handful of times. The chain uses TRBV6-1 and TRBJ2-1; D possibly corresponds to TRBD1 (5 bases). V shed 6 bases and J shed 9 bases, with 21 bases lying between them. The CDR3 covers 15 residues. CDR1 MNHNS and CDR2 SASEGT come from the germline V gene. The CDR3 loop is CASSTRTPKGGEQFF. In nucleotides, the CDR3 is TGTGCCAGCAGCACCCGGACACCTAAAGGTGGTGAGCAGTTCTTC.

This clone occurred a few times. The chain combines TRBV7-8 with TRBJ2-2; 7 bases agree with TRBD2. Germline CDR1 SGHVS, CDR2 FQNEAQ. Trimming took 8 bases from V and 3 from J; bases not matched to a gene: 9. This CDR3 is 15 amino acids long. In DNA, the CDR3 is TGTGCCAGCCGCGCAGGCGGGGGACACACCGGGGAGCTGTTTTTT. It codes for CASRAGGGHTGELFF. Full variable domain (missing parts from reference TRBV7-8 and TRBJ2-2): GAGVSQSPRYKVAKRGQDVALRCDPISGHVSLFWYQQALGQGPEFLTYFQNEAQLDKSGLPSDRFFAERPEGSVSTLKIQRTQQEDSAVYLCASRAGGGHTGELFFGEGSRLTVL.

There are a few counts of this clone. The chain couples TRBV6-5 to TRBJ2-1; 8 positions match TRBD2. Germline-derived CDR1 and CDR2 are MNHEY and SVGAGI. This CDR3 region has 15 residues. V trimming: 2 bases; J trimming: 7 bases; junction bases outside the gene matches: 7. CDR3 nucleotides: TGTGCCAGCAGTTACAACGGGGGGGCCGGAAATGAGCAGTTCTTC. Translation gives CASSYNGGAGNEQFF.

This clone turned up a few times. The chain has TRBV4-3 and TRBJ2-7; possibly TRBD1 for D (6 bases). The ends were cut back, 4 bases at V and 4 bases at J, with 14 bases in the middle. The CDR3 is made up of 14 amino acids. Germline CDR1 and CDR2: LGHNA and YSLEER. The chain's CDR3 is CASSPTGIYYEQYF. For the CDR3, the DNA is TGCGCCAGCAGCCCAACAGGGATTTATTACGAGCAGTACTTC.

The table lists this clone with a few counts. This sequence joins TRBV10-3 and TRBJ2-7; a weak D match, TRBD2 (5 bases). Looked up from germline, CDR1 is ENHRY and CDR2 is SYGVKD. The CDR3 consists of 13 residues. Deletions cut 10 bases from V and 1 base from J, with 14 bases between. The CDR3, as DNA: TGTGCCACGGGGAACCGGGGATCCTACGAGCAGTACTTC. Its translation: CATGNRGSYEQYF.

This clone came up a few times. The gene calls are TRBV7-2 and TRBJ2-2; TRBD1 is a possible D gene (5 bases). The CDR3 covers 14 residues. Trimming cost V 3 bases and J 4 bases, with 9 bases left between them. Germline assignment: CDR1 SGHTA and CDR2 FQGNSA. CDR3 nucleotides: TGTGCCAGCAGCTTTAAGGGGCCCACCGGGGAGCTGTTTTTT. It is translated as CASSFKGPTGELFF.

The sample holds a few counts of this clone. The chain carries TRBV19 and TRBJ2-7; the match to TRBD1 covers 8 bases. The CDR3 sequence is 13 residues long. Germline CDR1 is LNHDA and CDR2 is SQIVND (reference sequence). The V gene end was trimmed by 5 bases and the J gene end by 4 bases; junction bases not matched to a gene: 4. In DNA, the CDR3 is TGTGCCAGTAGTCTAGGGACAGGTTACGAGCAGTACTTC. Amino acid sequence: CASSLGTGYEQYF.

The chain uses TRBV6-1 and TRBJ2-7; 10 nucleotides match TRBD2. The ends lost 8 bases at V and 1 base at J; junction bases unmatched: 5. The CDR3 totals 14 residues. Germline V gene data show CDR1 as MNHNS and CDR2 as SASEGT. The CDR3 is CASWLAGDSYEQYF. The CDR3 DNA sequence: TGTGCCAGCTGGCTAGCGGGGGATTCCTACGAGCAGTACTTC.

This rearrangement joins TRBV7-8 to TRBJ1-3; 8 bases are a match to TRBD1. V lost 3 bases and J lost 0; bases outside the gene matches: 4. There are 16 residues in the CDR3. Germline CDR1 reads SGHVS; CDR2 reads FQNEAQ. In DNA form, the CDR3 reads TGTGCCAGCAGCTTTCGGACAGGGAGCTCTGGAAACACCATATATTTT. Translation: CASSFRTGSSGNTIYF.

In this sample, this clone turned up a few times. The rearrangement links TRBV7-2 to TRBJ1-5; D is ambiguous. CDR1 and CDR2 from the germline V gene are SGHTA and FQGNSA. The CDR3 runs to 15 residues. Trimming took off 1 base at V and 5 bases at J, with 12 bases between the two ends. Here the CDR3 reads CASSLDGGRYQPQHF. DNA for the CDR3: TGTGCCAGCAGCTTAGATGGAGGGAGGTATCAGCCCCAGCATTTT.

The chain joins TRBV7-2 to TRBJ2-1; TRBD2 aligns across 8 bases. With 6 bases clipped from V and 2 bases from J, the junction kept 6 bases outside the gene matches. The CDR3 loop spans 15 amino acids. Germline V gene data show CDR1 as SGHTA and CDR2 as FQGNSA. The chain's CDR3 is CASSSPGLAYNEQFF. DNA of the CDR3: TGTGCCAGCAGTTCGCCGGGACTAGCCTACAATGAGCAGTTCTTC.